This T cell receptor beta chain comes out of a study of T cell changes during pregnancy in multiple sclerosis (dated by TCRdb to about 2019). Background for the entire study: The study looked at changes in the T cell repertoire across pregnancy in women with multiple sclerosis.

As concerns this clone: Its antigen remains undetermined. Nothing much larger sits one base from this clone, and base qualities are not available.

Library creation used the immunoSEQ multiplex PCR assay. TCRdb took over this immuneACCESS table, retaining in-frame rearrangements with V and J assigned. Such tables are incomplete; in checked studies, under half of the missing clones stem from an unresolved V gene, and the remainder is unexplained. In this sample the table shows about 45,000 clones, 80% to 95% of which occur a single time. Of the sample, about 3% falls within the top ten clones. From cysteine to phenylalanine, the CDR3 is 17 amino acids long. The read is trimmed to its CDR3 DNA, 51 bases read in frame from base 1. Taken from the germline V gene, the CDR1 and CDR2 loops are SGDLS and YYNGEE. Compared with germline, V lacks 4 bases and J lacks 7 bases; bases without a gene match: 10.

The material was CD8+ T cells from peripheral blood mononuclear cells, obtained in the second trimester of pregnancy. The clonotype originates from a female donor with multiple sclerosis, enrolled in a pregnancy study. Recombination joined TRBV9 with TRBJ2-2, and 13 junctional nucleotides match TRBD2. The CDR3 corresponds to CASSTPILAGGIGELFF. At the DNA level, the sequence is TGTGCCAGCAGCACTCCGATACTAGCGGGGGGGATCGGGGAGCTGTTTTTT.